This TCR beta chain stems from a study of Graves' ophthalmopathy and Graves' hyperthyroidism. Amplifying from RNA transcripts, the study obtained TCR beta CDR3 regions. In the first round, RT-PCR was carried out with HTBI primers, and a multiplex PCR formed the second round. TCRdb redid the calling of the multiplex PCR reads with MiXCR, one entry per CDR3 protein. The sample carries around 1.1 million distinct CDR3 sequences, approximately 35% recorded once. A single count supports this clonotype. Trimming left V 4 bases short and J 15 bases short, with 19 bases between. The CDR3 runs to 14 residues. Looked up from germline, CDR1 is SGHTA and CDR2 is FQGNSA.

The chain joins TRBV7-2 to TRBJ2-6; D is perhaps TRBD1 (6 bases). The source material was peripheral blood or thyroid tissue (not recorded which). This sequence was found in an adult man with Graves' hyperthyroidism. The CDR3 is CASSWAPGTTGLTF. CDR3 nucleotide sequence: TGTGCCAGCAGCTGGGCCCCAGGGACAACAGGCCTGACTTTC. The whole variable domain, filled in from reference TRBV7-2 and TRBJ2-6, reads GAGVSQSPSNKVTEKGKDVELRCDPISGHTALYWYRQSLGQGLEFLIYFQGNSAPDKSGLPSDRFSAERTGGSVSTLTIQRTQQEDSAVYLCASSWAPGTTGLTFGAGSRLTVL.